This TCR beta chain derives from a study of T cell responses to AZD1222 COVID-19 vaccine. For the study at large: The study pooled second doses at about 4 or about 12 weeks.

This clone was seen only a few times. Antigen unknown. Study-level findings and limits: Donors were chiefly white British, with a greater number of females, and clonal diversity was perhaps underestimated. Without day 14 samples, only post-peak T cell repertoires were studied.

Trimming removed 5 bases from V and 2 bases from J, with 10 bases in between. The CDR3 runs 14 residues. Per germline, CDR1 SGHAT and CDR2 FQNNGV. TCRdb's table, derived via immunoSEQ multiplex PCR, lists solely in-frame clones and lacks some. The top ten hold under 30% of the sample, which has about 72,000 clones, roughly 84% seen once. This receptor was identified in an adult in good health. The chain combines TRBV11-2 with TRBJ1-5, with D tentatively TRBD1 (6 bases). The starting material was peripheral blood, obtained on day 0 of AZD1222 vaccination. The DNA of the CDR3 is TGTGCCAGCAGCACGGACAGTGGCAATCAGCCCCAGCATTTT. This gives the protein CASSTDSGNQPQHF.